The T cell receptor (beta chain) described here comes from a study of shared clonotypes between healthy human individuals. Findings and limits, study-wide: Depth of sequencing was expected to influence donor clonotype sharing.

J was trimmed by 3 bases and V by 2 bases; bases with no gene match: 3. The germline CDR1 and CDR2 sequences are SGHTA and FQGNSA. The CDR3 is 14 amino acids. On this clone itself: Its specificity is not known.

Only in-frame clones appear in the TCRdb table, and some are missing; sequencing was by immunoSEQ multiplex PCR. The table lists roughly 500,000 clones, 60% to 85% of them singletons. The TCR comes from a woman between 40 and 55 years old in good health. Some clones in this sample may be carry-over from other donors' samples. The sample was PBMCs. The V call is TRBV7-2, the J call TRBJ2-7, with 8 bases matching TRBD1. In DNA, the CDR3 is TGTGCCAGCAGCTTAAGGGGACAGGACTACGAGCAGTACTTC. Amino acids: CASSLRGQDYEQYF.